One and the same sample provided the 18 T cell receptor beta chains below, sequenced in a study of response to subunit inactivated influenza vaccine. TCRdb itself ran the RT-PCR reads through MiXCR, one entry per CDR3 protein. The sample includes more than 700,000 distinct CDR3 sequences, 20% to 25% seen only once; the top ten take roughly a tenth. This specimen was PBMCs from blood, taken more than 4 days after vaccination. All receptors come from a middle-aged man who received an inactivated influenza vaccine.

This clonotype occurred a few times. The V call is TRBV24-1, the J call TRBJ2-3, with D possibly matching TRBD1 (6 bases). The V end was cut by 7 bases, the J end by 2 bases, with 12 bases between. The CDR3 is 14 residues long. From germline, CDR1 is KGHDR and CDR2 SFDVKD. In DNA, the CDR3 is TGTGCCACCAGCTCCGGGACATACACAGATACGCAGTATTTT. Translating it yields CATSSGTYTDTQYF.

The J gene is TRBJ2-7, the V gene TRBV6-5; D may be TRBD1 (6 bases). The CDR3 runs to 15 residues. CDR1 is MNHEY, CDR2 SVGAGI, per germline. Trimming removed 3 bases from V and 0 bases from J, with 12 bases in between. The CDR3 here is CASSYDGTFSYEQYF. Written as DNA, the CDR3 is TGTGCCAGCAGTTATGATGGGACATTCTCCTACGAGCAGTACTTC.

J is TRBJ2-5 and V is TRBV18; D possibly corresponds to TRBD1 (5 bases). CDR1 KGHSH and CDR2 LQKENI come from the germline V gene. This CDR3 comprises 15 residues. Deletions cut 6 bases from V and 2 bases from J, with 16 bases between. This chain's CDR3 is CASSLRRTQQETQYF. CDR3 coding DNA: TGTGCCAGCTCGCTCAGGCGGACACAACAAGAGACCCAGTACTTC.

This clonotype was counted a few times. The CDR3 protein is CASSQEGTGEGETQYF. The CDR3 bases are TGTGCCAGCAGCCAAGAAGGGACAGGGGAGGGTGAGACCCAGTACTTC. The V gene is TRBV3-1, the J gene TRBJ2-5; 10 positions match TRBD1. V trimming: 0 bases; J trimming: 5 bases; junction bases outside the gene matches: 6. This CDR3 region has 16 residues. The germline CDR1 and CDR2 sequences are LGHDT and YNNKEL (reference sequence).

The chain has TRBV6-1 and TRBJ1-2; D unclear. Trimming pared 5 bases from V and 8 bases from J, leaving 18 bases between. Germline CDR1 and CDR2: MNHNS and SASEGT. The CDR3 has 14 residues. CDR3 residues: CASSQTLTRRGYTF. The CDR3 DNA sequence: TGTGCCAGCAGTCAGACACTGACCCGTAGGGGCTACACCTTC.

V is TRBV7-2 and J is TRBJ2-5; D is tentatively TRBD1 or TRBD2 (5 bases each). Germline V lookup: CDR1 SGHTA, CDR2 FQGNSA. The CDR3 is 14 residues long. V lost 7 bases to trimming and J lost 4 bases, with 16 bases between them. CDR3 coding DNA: TGTGCCAGCATAGTGACAGCCGGAGGAGAGACCCAGTACTTC. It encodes CASIVTAGGETQYF.

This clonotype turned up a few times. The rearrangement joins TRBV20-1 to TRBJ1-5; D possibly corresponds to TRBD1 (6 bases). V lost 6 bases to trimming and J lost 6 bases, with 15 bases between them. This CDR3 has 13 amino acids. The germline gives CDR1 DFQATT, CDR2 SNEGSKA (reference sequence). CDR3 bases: TGCAGTGCCGCGACAGGTCCGGGTCAGCCCCAGCATTTT. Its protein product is CSAATGPGQPQHF.

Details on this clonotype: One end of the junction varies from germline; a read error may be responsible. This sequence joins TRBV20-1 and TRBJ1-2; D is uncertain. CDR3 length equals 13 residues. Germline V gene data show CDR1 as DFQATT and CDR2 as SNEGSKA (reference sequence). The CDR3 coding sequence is TGCAGTGCTAGAGATTGGCACGACTATGTCTACACCTTC. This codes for CSARDWHDYVYTF.

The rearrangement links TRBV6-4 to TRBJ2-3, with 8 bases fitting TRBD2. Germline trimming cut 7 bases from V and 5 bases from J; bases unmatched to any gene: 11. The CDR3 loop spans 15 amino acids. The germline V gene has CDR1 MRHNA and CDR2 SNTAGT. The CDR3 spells CASTLNGRAEDTQYF. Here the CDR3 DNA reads TGTGCCAGCACCCTTAACGGGAGGGCGGAAGATACGCAGTATTTT.

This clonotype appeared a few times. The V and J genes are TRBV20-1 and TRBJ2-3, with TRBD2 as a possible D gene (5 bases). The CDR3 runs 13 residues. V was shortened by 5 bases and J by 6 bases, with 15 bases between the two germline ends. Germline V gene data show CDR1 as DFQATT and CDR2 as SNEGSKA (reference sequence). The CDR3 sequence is CSAGETWADTQYF. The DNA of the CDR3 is TGCAGTGCTGGGGAGACTTGGGCGGATACGCAGTATTTT.

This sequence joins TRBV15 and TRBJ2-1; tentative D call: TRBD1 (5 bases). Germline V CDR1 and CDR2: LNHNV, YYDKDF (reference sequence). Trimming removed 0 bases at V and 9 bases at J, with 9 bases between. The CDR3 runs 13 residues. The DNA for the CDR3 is TGTGCCACCAGCAGAGATCTTAGGGGTGAGCAGTTCTTC. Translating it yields CATSRDLRGEQFF.

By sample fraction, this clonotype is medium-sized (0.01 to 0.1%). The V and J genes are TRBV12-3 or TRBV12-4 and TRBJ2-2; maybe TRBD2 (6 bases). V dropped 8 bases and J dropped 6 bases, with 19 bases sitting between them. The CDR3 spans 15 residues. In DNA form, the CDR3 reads TGTGCCAGCTCATGGGGGGAATCGGCGGCCGGGGAGCTGTTTTTT. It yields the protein CASSWGESAAGELFF.

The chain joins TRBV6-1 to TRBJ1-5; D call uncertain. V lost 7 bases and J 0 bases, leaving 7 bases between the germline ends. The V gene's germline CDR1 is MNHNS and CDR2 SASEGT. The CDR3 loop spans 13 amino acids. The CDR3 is CASIQTSNQPQHF. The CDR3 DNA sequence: TGTGCCAGCATACAGACTAGCAATCAGCCCCAGCATTTT.

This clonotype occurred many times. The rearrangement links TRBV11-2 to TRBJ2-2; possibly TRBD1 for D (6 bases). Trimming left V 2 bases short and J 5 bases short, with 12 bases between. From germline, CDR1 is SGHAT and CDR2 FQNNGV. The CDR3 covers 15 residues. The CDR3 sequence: CASSLRTGFTGELFF. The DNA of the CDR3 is TGTGCCAGCAGCTTAAGAACAGGGTTTACCGGGGAGCTGTTTTTT.

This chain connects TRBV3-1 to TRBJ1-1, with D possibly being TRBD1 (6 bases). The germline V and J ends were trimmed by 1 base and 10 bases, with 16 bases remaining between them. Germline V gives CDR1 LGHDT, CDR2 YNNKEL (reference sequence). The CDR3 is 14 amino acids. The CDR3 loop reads CASSQAGQNSGAFF. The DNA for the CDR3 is TGTGCCAGCAGCCAAGCCGGACAGAACTCCGGAGCTTTCTTT.

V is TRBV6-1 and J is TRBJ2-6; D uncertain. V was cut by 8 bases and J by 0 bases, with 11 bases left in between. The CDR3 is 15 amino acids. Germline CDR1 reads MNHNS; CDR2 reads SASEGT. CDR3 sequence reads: CASAETVSGANVLTF. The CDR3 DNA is TGTGCCAGCGCCGAGACCGTCTCTGGGGCCAACGTCCTGACTTTC.

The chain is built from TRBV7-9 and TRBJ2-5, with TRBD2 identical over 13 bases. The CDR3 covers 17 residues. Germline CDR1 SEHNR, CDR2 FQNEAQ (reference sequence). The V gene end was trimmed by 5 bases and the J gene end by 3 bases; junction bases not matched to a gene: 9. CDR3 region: CASSPALAGGPKETQYF. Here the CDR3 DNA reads TGTGCCAGCAGCCCAGCACTAGCGGGGGGGCCAAAAGAGACCCAGTACTTC. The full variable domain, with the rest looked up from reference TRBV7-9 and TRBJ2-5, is DTGVSQNPRHKITKRGQNVTFRCDPISEHNRLYWYRQTLGQGPEFLTYFQNEAQLEKSRLLSDRFSAERPKGSFSTLEIQRTEQGDSAMYLCASSPALAGGPKETQYFGPGTRLLVL.

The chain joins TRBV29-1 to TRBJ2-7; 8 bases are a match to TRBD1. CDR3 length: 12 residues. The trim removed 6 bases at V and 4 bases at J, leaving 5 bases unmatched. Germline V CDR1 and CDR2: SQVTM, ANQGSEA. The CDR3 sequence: CSVRGPTYEQYF. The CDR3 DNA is TGCAGCGTCAGGGGGCCCACTTACGAGCAGTACTTC.